The 21 T cell receptor beta chains presented below share a single source sample, sequenced in a study of blood T cell repertoires in COVID-19. The repertoire was sequenced with immunoSEQ multiplex PCR; TCRdb's copy has only in-frame clones and lacks some. The sample lists about 190,000 clones, 88% occurring once. Material for sequencing was peripheral blood. The origin of the receptors is a man between 35 and 55 years old with active or convalescent COVID-19.

The V and J genes are TRBV6-2 or TRBV6-3 and TRBJ1-1; D is possibly TRBD1 (5 bases). The V end was cut by 5 bases, the J end by 3 bases, with 10 bases between. Germline CDR1 and CDR2: MNHEY and SVGEGT. This CDR3 spans 13 amino acids. For the CDR3, the DNA is TGTGCCAGCAGTAACGCAGGGTACACTGAAGCTTTCTTT. It specifies CASSNAGYTEAFF.

The chain has TRBV29-1 and TRBJ2-1; the D gene is possibly TRBD1 (6 bases). The V and J ends lost 2 bases and 4 bases respectively, with 18 bases between them. Germline CDR1 SQVTM, CDR2 ANQGSEA. This CDR3 has 16 amino acids. The CDR3 here is CSVEPRGQSTYNEQFF. In nucleotides, the CDR3 is TGCAGCGTTGAACCCCGAGGACAGAGTACTTACAATGAGCAGTTCTTC.

This clone was counted a single time. This sequence joins TRBV5-1 and TRBJ2-7; 10 positions agree with TRBD2. The germline V gene has CDR1 SGHRS and CDR2 YFSETQ. The CDR3 totals 16 residues. Trimming cost V 4 bases and J 7 bases; bases outside gene matches: 14. The CDR3 loop is CASSRDVSGGPREQYF. The CDR3 coding sequence is TGCGCCAGCAGCCGCGACGTTAGCGGGGGGCCGCGAGAGCAGTACTTC.

This rearrangement joins TRBV5-3 to TRBJ2-3; the match to TRBD2 covers 7 bases. TRBV5-3 is an ORF; its function is uncertain. V dropped 1 base and J dropped 2; count of bases not matched to a gene: 7. This CDR3 has 16 amino acids. The chain's CDR3 is CARSLSSGCHTDTQYF. In DNA, the CDR3 is TGTGCCAGAAGCTTGAGTAGCGGGTGCCACACAGATACGCAGTATTTT.

CDR3 in amino acids: CASSPAAGGGNTEAFF. The CDR3 DNA reads TGTGCCAGCTCACCAGCGGCAGGGGGAGGGAACACTGAAGCTTTCTTT. J is TRBJ1-1 and V is TRBV18, with TRBD1 matching over 7 bases. V gave up 2 bases and J gave up 1 base; unmatched junction bases: 7. From germline, CDR1 is KGHSH and CDR2 LQKENI. The CDR3 runs to 16 residues.

The V call is TRBV6-5, the J call TRBJ1-5, with 12 bases lining up with TRBD1. CDR1 and CDR2 from the germline V gene are MNHEY and SVGAGI. The V gene end was trimmed by 0 bases and the J gene end by 5 bases; junction bases not matched to a gene: 2. The length of the CDR3 is 16 residues. Here the CDR3 reads CASSYSGQGAHQPQHF. The CDR3 DNA follows: TGTGCCAGCAGTTACTCGGGACAGGGGGCACATCAGCCCCAGCATTTT.

The chain carries TRBV7-2 and TRBJ1-1; no reliable D call. Per the germline V gene, CDR1 is SGHTA and CDR2 is FQGNSA. The CDR3 loop spans 11 amino acids. V was pared by 3 bases and J by 11 bases, with 10 bases between. In DNA, the CDR3 is TGTGCCAGCAGCTTCGCGGAATGGGCTTTCTTT. It codes for CASSFAEWAFF.

The chain links TRBV11-3 to TRBJ2-5; 10 bases line up with TRBD1. Trimming removed 5 bases from V and 1 base from J; junction bases left unmatched: 4. The germline gives CDR1 SGHNT, CDR2 YENEEA. The CDR3 has 15 amino acids. In nucleotides, the CDR3 is TGTGCCAGCAGCCGGGACAGGGGATCCCAAGAGACCCAGTACTTC. Translated, it gives CASSRDRGSQETQYF.

The chain combines TRBV11-1 with TRBJ2-5, with D possibly being TRBD2 (5 bases). In germline, CDR1 is SGHAT, CDR2 FQDESV (reference sequence). The CDR3 spans 11 residues. With 4 bases removed from V and 10 bases from J, the gap between germline ends came to 10 bases. DNA for the CDR3: TGTGCCAGCAGCTCCTTGGCGGGCCAGTACTTC. Translating it yields CASSSLAGQYF.

V gene TRBV21-1 combines with J gene TRBJ1-3; the table's D call of TRBD1 was not tested on the DNA. TRBV21-1 is a known pseudogene. The CDR3 spans 15 residues. CDR3 bases: TGTGCCAGCAGCAAAGGACAGAGCTCTGGAAACACCATATATTTT. It is translated as CASSKGQSSGNTIYF.

V usage is TRBV19 and J usage is TRBJ2-2, with D possibly TRBD1 on 6 matching bases. Germline V gene lookup returns CDR1 LNHDA and CDR2 SQIVND (reference sequence). The CDR3 extends over 15 amino acids. Deletions cut 3 bases from V and 6 bases from J, with 14 bases between. CDR3 amino acids: CASSMVQGRAGELFF. The DNA of the CDR3 is TGTGCCAGTAGTATGGTACAGGGTCGAGCCGGGGAGCTGTTTTTT. Based on the CDR3 plus reference TRBV19 and TRBJ2-2, the full variable domain is DGGITQSPKYLFRKEGQNVTLSCEQNLNHDAMYWYRQDPGQGLRLIYYSQIVNDFQKGDIAEGYSVSREKKESFPLTVTSAQKNPTAFYLCASSMVQGRAGELFFGEGSRLTVL.

The rearrangement uses TRBV6-5 and TRBJ2-3, with 7 bases fitting TRBD1. Trimming took 6 bases from V and 5 from J; bases not matched to a gene: 2. The germline gives CDR1 MNHEY, CDR2 SVGAGI. This CDR3 is 12 amino acids long. The CDR3 bases are TGTGCCAGCAGCGGGACAGTAGATACGCAGTATTTT. Protein product: CASSGTVDTQYF.

V and J are TRBV15 and TRBJ2-1, with TRBD1 as a possible D gene (5 bases). The CDR3 consists of 16 residues. Trimming took 2 bases from V and 3 from J, leaving 14 bases between them. The V gene's germline CDR1 is LNHNV and CDR2 YYDKDF (reference sequence). The CDR3 DNA follows: TGTGCCACCAGCAGATCTACAGGACGCAACTACAATGAGCAGTTCTTC. Its translation: CATSRSTGRNYNEQFF.

The chain has TRBV10-3 and TRBJ1-1, with a possible D match to TRBD1 (5 bases). Deletions cut 6 bases from V and 0 bases from J, with 17 bases between. This CDR3 spans 16 amino acids. CDR1 ENHRY and CDR2 SYGVKD come from the germline V gene. The CDR3 region has the DNA TGTGCCATCAGCAACGACAGAGGAAAACTGAACACTGAAGCTTTCTTT. It yields the protein CAISNDRGKLNTEAFF.

J is TRBJ1-3 and V is TRBV6-5; D may be TRBD1 (6 bases). Trimming shortened V by 5 bases and J by 2 bases, and 13 bases separated the two germline ends. The CDR3 extends over 15 amino acids. Looked up from germline, CDR1 is MNHEY and CDR2 is SVGAGI. CDR3 region: CASSTRGGPGNTIYF. The CDR3 DNA reads as TGTGCCAGCAGTACCCGGGGGGGGCCTGGAAACACCATATATTTT.

V and J are TRBV5-6 and TRBJ1-5; D gene unclear. V was trimmed by 6 bases and J by 0 bases, leaving 16 bases between them. CDR3 length: 16 residues. Germline CDR1 is SGHDT and CDR2 is YYEEEE. CDR3 region: CASTSPGEHSNQPQHF. The CDR3, as DNA: TGTGCCAGCACCTCTCCGGGAGAGCATAGCAATCAGCCCCAGCATTTT. Looking up the rest from reference TRBV5-6 and TRBJ1-5 gives the full variable domain: DAGVTQSPTHLIKTRGQQVTLRCSPKSGHDTVSWYQQALGQGPQFIFQYYEEEERQRGNFPDRFSGHQFPNYSSELNVNALLLGDSALYLCASTSPGEHSNQPQHFGDGTRLSIL.

The chain couples TRBV18 to TRBJ2-1; TRBD1 matches at 8 bases. The trim removed 7 bases at V and 8 bases at J, leaving 13 bases unmatched. CDR3 size: 15 residues. Germline CDR1 reads KGHSH; CDR2 reads LQKENI. CDR3 nucleotides: TGTGCCAGCTTAACTCAACAGGGGGTTAAGGATGAGCAGTTCTTC. The encoded protein is CASLTQQGVKDEQFF.

V and J are TRBV4-2 and TRBJ1-2; D is perhaps TRBD1 (6 bases). The ends were cut back, 2 bases at V and 0 bases at J, with 7 bases in the middle. Germline V gives CDR1 LGHNA, CDR2 YNFKEQ. There are 14 residues in the CDR3. In DNA, the CDR3 is TGTGCCAGCAGCCAAACAGGGACTAACTATGGCTACACCTTC. It codes for CASSQTGTNYGYTF.

The rearrangement uses TRBV27 and TRBJ2-6; 7 nucleotides agree with TRBD1. The CDR3 has 15 residues. In germline, CDR1 is MNHEY, CDR2 SMNVEV (reference sequence). Losses at the gene ends were 5 bases for V and 2 bases for J; bases not matched to a gene: 3. DNA of the CDR3: TGTGCCAGCAGTGACCAGGGGGCTGGGGCCAACGTCCTGACTTTC. Amino acids: CASSDQGAGANVLTF.

The chain combines TRBV9 with TRBJ1-3, with 9 nucleotides matching TRBD1. Unmatched junction bases numbered 25, after V lost 3 bases and J lost 0 bases. CDR1 is SGDLS, CDR2 YYNGEE, per germline. This CDR3 is built from 23 residues. The CDR3 loop is CASSARTGETLIGGLGSGNTIYF. The DNA of the CDR3 is TGTGCCAGCAGCGCTCGGACAGGGGAGACCTTAATCGGGGGGTTAGGCTCTGGAAACACCATATATTTT.

The gene calls are TRBV29-1 and TRBJ2-1; D remains ambiguous. This CDR3 is 13 amino acids long. Germline assignment: CDR1 SQVTM and CDR2 ANQGSEA. The germline V and J ends were trimmed by 0 bases and 7 bases, with 10 bases remaining between them. CDR3 nucleotides: TGCAGCGTTGAAGAGTGGCCCCGAAATGAGCAGTTCTTC. It translates to CSVEEWPRNEQFF.